Listed below are T cell receptor beta chains from one sample, sequenced in a study of cytomegalovirus exposure and HLA in healthy donors. This table comes from immunoSEQ multiplex PCR, and its TCRdb copy is limited to in-frame clones, with some not included. In the table there are 150,000 or so clones, around 77% of which are singletons. The material sequenced was PBMCs. These receptors all come from a man between 40 and 49 years old in good health and CMV-seronegative. Both conserved end residues are trimmed from each CDR3. The D gene is left open where the match is weak.

d_call	v_call	cdr3_aa
-	TRBV4-1	ASSPSVRNSQY
TRBD1	TRBV10-3	AISESQGANQPQH
TRBD1	TRBV6-6	ASSFRGTVGIPEAF
-	TRBV5-1	ASSLQAVSTDTQY
TRBD2	TRBV2	ASSPLAGAEETQY
-	TRBV6-6	ASTEAGANGLT
TRBD1	TRBV5-5	ASSPGQLNYGYT
TRBD2	TRBV6-5	ASSYGTSGSDEQF
-	TRBV7-9	ASSFTGNTEAF
-	TRBV14	ASSPLAGMNTGELF
-	TRBV29-1	SVEVGGQGIQY
-	TRBV6-6	ATEGGGNTIY
-	TRBV7-9	ASRESTGNTGELF
-	TRBV11-2	ASSLSGNSYEQY
-	TRBV30	AWRFVDGGYNEQF
-	TRBV7-8	ASSLNPDEQF
-	TRBV7-2	ASSLAGGGRMEGYT
TRBD1	TRBV6-5	ASTRDSTGELF
TRBD1	TRBV4-1	AIRLGQGKAYEQY
TRBD2	TRBV5-1	ASSPGPSGSSTDTQY
TRBD1	TRBV5-6	ASSLDRGRVTEAF
TRBD2	TRBV19	ASNRGRESYNEQF
TRBD1	TRBV30	AWATADRDYEQY
-	TRBV29-1	SVEELGLANEKLF
-	TRBV19	ASSMHDTLNTEAF
TRBD1	TRBV7-6	ASSRGGRDGYT
-	TRBV5-8	ASSPRGARGHEQY
TRBD1	TRBV28	ASSLGQGTDTQY